This TCR beta chain was found in a study of blood T cells in healthy people across ages. The CDR3 extends over 13 amino acids. General study points: The diversity estimates, figures obtained from one million T cells, were considered underestimates. It was not known whether donors were CMV positive (a possible confounder of expanded clonotype changes).

Concerning this clonotype itself: Its target is unknown.

Primed by a sample-barcoded 5' primer and a J-beta primer mix, a second PCR proceeded for about 6 to 12 cycles. Each cDNA molecule was tagged by a template-switch adaptor that had 12 random nucleotides. Sequencing yielded, for each sample, at least 2.5 million paired-end reads carrying CDR3. Using its own MiXCR run on the 5' RACE reads, TCRdb lists one record per CDR3 protein. The top ten hold roughly 51% of the sample, which has hundreds of thousands of distinct CDR3 sequences, about half seen once. The TCR sequence derives from a man in his fifties or sixties in good health. The chain combines TRBV12-3 or TRBV12-4 with TRBJ2-4; no clear D gene. The DNA end lines up better with TRBJ2-5; the J call may be wrong. Sequencing used blood. CDR3 in amino acids: CASSVLSQETQYF. CDR3 nucleotides: TGTGCCAGCAGTGTGTTGTCCCAAGAGACCCAGTACTTC.